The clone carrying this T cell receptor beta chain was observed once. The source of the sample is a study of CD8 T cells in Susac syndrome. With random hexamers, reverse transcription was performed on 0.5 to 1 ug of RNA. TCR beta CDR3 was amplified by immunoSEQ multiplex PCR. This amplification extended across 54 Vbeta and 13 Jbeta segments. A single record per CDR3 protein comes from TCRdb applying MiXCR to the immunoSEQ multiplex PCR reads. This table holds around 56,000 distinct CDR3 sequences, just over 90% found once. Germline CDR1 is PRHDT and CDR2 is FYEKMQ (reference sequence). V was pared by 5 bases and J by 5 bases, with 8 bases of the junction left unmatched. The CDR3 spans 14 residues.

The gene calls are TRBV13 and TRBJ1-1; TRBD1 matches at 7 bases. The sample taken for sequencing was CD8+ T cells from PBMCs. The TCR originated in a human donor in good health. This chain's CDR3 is CASSPDRVETEAFF. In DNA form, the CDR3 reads TGTGCCAGCAGCCCAGACAGGGTGGAGACTGAAGCTTTCTTT.